This T cell receptor beta chain stems from a study of early T cells in non-severe SARS-CoV-2 infection. TCRdb reprocessed the 5' RACE reads with MiXCR, giving one entry per CDR3 protein. In the table there are around 48,000 distinct CDR3 sequences, under 15% of which are singletons. V lost 0 bases and J lost 4, with 9 bases in between. Germline CDR1 is MNHEY and CDR2 is SMNVEV (reference sequence). The CDR3 contains 15 residues. Sequenced sample: whole blood. This TCR was sampled from an adult who was a healthcare worker with PCR-confirmed SARS-CoV-2 infection or an uninfected control (not recorded which). The genes are TRBV27 and TRBJ2-2; TRBD1 is a possible D gene (5 bases). This CDR3 is CASSLSRVGTGELFF. CDR3 DNA sequence: TGTGCCAGCAGTTTATCCAGGGTTGGCACCGGGGAGCTGTTTTTT.